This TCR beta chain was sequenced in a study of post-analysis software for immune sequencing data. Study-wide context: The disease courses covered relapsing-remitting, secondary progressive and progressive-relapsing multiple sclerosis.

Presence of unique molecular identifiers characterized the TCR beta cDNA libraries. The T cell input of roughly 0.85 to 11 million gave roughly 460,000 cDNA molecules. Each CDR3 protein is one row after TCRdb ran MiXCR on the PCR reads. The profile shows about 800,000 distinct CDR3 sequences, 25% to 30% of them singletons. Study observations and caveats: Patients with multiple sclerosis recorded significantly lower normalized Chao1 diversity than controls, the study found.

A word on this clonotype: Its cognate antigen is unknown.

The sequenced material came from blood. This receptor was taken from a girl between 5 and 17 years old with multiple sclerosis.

The CDR3 region is CASSPTGVNSYTF. CDR3 bases: TGTGCCAGCAGCCCCACAGGCGTCAATAGCTACACCTTC. V is TRBV7-6 and J is TRBJ1-2; weak D call: TRBD1 (5 bases). Germline loops: CDR1 SGHVS, CDR2 FNYEAQ. This CDR3 contains 13 residues. V lost 5 bases, J lost 9 bases, and 16 bases lay in between.